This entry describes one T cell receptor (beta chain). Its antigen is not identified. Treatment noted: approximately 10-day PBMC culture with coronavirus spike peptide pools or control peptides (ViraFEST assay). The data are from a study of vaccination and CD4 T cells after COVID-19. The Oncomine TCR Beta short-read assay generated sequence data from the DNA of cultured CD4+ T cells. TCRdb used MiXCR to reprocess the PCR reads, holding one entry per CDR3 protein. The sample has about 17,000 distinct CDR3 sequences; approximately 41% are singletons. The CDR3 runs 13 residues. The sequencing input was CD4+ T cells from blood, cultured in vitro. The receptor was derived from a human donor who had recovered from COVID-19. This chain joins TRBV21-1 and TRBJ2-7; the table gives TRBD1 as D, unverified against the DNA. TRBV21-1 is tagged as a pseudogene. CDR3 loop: CASSPRTNYEQYF. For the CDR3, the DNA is TGTGCCAGCAGCCCTAGGACAAACTACGAGCAGTACTTC.